This T cell receptor beta chain was retrieved from a study of CD8+ T cells in alopecia areata. Across the study: Grafting placed skin from approximately 6-12-month-old C3H/HeJ donors with spontaneous alopecia onto roughly 7-11-week-old female C3H/HeJ mice.

Sequencing templates came from extracted RNA that was reverse transcribed into cDNA. Only in-frame clones appear in the TCRdb table, and some are missing; sequencing was by immunoSEQ multiplex PCR. The specimen has 290,000 or so clones, none found just once. The CDR3 is 12 residues long. Per germline, CDR1 FNHDT and CDR2 SITEND (reference sequence). With regard to this clone: The genes and germline here are from mouse. The missing CDR3 end, 4 residues past where the read stops, is filled in from the germline J gene.

The study sorted pooled cutaneous lymph node cells by CD4, CD8alpha, NKG2D, NKG2ACE and other markers. This TCR derives from a C3H/HeJ mouse with alopecia areata. The mouse line has the MHC haplotype H2-k. Material for sequencing was CD4+ T cells sorted from a lymph node. The chain is built from TRBV19 and TRBJ1-1; a possible D gene is TRBD1 (5 bases). Here the CDR3 reads CASSIRTTEVFF. Partial CDR3 DNA: TGTGCCAGCAGTATACGGACAACA.